A selection of T cell receptor beta chains follows, all from one sample in a study of blood T cell repertoires in COVID-19. The table came from immunoSEQ multiplex PCR; TCRdb's copy has only in-frame clones and leaves some out. Of 200,000 to 250,000 clones listed, around 87% are singletons. Sequenced: PBMCs or T cells enriched from blood (not recorded which). The receptors originated from a woman aged 25-40 years with acute COVID-19. CDR3s include the opening cysteine and the closing phenylalanine or tryptophan. The D gene is left open where the match is weak. Clone size is given for some rows only: seen once, a few or many times, or a class if the clone is expanded.

CDR3aa	CDR3nt	v_gene	len	d_gene	abundance	j_gene
CASSPPRDRDNYGYTF	TGTGCCAGCAGCCCACCCCGGGACAGGGATAACTATGGCTACACCTTC	TRBV14	16	TRBD1	NA	TRBJ1-2
CASSVGGQGNTIYF	TGTGCCAGCAGCGTAGGGGGACAAGGAAACACCATATATTTT	TRBV9	14	NA	NA	TRBJ1-3
CASSEQGPSSYNSPLHF	TGTGCCAGCAGTGAACAAGGCCCTAGCTCCTATAATTCACCCCTCCACTTT	TRBV25-1	17	NA	NA	TRBJ1-6
CAISEAGANYGYTF	TGTGCCATCAGTGAGGCCGGTGCTAACTATGGCTACACCTTC	TRBV10-3	14	NA	once	TRBJ1-2
CASSSGAGQGASHEQYF	TGTGCCAGCAGCTCTGGGGCGGGACAGGGGGCGAGCCACGAGCAGTACTTC	TRBV5-4	17	TRBD1	NA	TRBJ2-7
CASSPQRGQGASYEQYF	TGTGCCAGCAGCCCCCAACGAGGACAGGGGGCTTCCTACGAGCAGTACTTC	TRBV14	17	TRBD1	NA	TRBJ2-7
CASSLGDRATYNEQFF	TGTGCCAGCAGCTTAGGGGACAGGGCAACCTACAATGAGCAGTTCTTC	TRBV11-1	16	TRBD1	NA	TRBJ2-1
CASSGRDRGANYGYTF	TGTGCCAGCAGCGGGAGGGACAGGGGTGCTAACTATGGCTACACCTTC	TRBV5-4	16	TRBD1	NA	TRBJ1-2
CASSKATGRNYGYTF	TGTGCCAGCAGCAAAGCGACAGGGCGCAACTATGGCTACACCTTC	TRBV21-1	15	NA	few	TRBJ1-2
CAKPYEQYF	TGTGCCAAGCCATACGAGCAGTACTTC	TRBV11-2	9	NA	NA	TRBJ2-7
CASSYLGGAGANVLTF	TGTGCCAGCAGTTACCTGGGGGGAGCTGGGGCCAACGTCCTGACTTTC	TRBV6-5	16	NA	NA	TRBJ2-6
CASSLGGQASGYTF	TGCGCCAGCAGCTTGGGGGGACAGGCGAGTGGCTACACCTTC	TRBV5-1	14	TRBD1	NA	TRBJ1-2
CASKGQTNSPLHF	TGTGCCAGCAAGGGACAGACAAATTCACCCCTCCACTTT	TRBV2	13	TRBD1	NA	TRBJ1-6
CASSGGRGRYQPQHF	TGTGCCAGCAGCGGGGGGCGGGGGCGCTATCAGCCCCAGCATTTT	TRBV7-9	15	NA	NA	TRBJ1-5
CASSPLVGTGGSVYGYTF	TGTGCCAGCAGCCCATTGGTGGGGACAGGGGGCTCAGTCTATGGCTACACCTTC	TRBV7-6	18	TRBD1	NA	TRBJ1-2
CASSETVDEQFF	TGTGCCAGCAGCGAGACTGTGGATGAGCAGTTCTTC	TRBV28	12	NA	NA	TRBJ2-1
CASSLRELFYEQYF	TGTGCCAGCAGTTTACGGGAGCTATTCTACGAGCAGTACTTC	TRBV6-2/TRBV6-3	14	NA	once	TRBJ2-7
CASSQATSGYTGELFF	TGTGCCAGCAGCCAAGCGACTAGCGGTTATACCGGGGAGCTGTTTTTT	TRBV14	16	TRBD2	NA	TRBJ2-2
CASSEGGIRSSYNEQFF	TGTGCCAGCAGTGAAGGCGGGATACGTAGCTCCTACAATGAGCAGTTCTTC	TRBV6-4	17	NA	NA	TRBJ2-1
CAISARENYEQYF	TGTGCCATCAGTGCCAGGGAAAACTACGAGCAGTACTTC	TRBV10-3	13	NA	NA	TRBJ2-7
CASRMTGVKWGYTF	TGTGCCAGCAGGATGACAGGGGTTAAATGGGGCTACACCTTC	TRBV28	14	TRBD1	NA	TRBJ1-2
CASSPSPVKRENYGYTF	TGTGCCAGCTCACCATCTCCGGTAAAGAGGGAAAACTATGGCTACACCTTC	TRBV18	17	NA	NA	TRBJ1-2
CASSKGATGRRGGTEAFF	TGTGCCAGCAGCAAAGGTGCGACAGGGAGGAGGGGTGGTACTGAAGCTTTCTTT	TRBV21-1	18	NA	once	TRBJ1-1
CSAGTGGSTNYGYTF	TGCAGCGCCGGGACAGGGGGCAGTACTAACTATGGCTACACCTTC	TRBV29-1	15	TRBD1	once	TRBJ1-2
CASSQGPGLIYEQYF	TGCGCCAGCAGCCAAGGGCCGGGACTCATCTACGAGCAGTACTTC	TRBV4-3	15	NA	NA	TRBJ2-7
CASSQGLLRQAQNTGELFF	TGCGCCAGCAGCCAGGGACTGCTGAGACAAGCACAAAACACCGGGGAGCTGTTTTTT	TRBV4-1	19	NA	NA	TRBJ2-2
CASSPAGAGGELFF	TGTGCCAGCAGCCCAGCGGGAGCAGGCGGGGAGCTGTTTTTT	TRBV28	14	TRBD2	NA	TRBJ2-2
CASMVRLPLAGSTDTQYF	TGTGCCAGCATGGTCCGGTTGCCGCTAGCGGGGAGCACAGATACGCAGTATTTT	TRBV27	18	TRBD2	once	TRBJ2-3
CASSVSGKNTEAFF	TGTGCCAGCAGCGTCTCAGGCAAGAACACTGAAGCTTTCTTT	TRBV9	14	NA	NA	TRBJ1-1
CASRRDRHNSPLHF	TGTGCCAGCAGGAGGGACAGGCATAATTCACCCCTCCACTTT	TRBV27	14	TRBD1	NA	TRBJ1-6
CASTRSQGARTEAFF	TGTGCCAGCACCCGAAGCCAGGGGGCTAGAACTGAAGCTTTCTTT	TRBV7-2	15	TRBD1	few	TRBJ1-1
CASGTGISIGEKLFF	TGTGCCAGCGGGACAGGGATTTCAATAGGCGAAAAACTGTTTTTT	TRBV28	15	TRBD1	NA	TRBJ1-4
CASSPGTFSSYEQYF	TGCGCCAGCAGCCCGGGGACTTTTAGCTCCTACGAGCAGTACTTC	TRBV4-1	15	NA	NA	TRBJ2-7
CASSEVGGETQYF	TGTGCCAGCAGTGAAGTGGGGGGAGAGACCCAGTACTTC	TRBV2	13	NA	NA	TRBJ2-5
CASSALAQGVGNQPQHF	TGTGCCAGCAGTGCCTTAGCGCAGGGGGTAGGAAATCAGCCCCAGCATTTT	TRBV6-1	17	TRBD1	NA	TRBJ1-5
CSVGVLGTGGVGTEAFF	TGCAGCGTTGGAGTCCTGGGGACAGGGGGCGTTGGGACCGAAGCTTTCTTT	TRBV29-1	17	TRBD1	once	TRBJ1-1
CASSMRDTSSYNEQFF	TGTGCCAGTAGTATGCGCGACACGAGCTCCTACAATGAGCAGTTCTTC	TRBV19	16	NA	NA	TRBJ2-1
CASSRGHDTGVYGYTF	TGTGCCAGCAGTCGGGGCCATGATACAGGGGTCTATGGCTACACCTTC	TRBV3-1/TRBV3-2	16	TRBD1	NA	TRBJ1-2
CASSLGNPGQLTYEQYF	TGTGCCAGCAGCTTAGGGAATCCGGGACAGCTAACCTACGAGCAGTACTTC	TRBV7-9	17	TRBD1	many	TRBJ2-7
CAWGDRGNQPQHF	TGTGCCTGGGGTGACAGGGGGAATCAGCCCCAGCATTTT	TRBV30	13	TRBD1	once	TRBJ1-5
CASSPSLSRGSSYEQYF	TGCGCCAGCAGCCCATCTCTTTCTCGCGGCAGCTCCTACGAGCAGTACTTC	TRBV4-3	17	NA	NA	TRBJ2-7
CASSSRGPNTEAFF	TGTGCCAGTAGTAGTAGGGGGCCGAACACTGAAGCTTTCTTT	TRBV19	14	TRBD1	NA	TRBJ1-1
CASSVVGPNTEAFF	TGTGCCAGCAGCGTAGTGGGGCCTAACACTGAAGCTTTCTTT	TRBV9	14	NA	NA	TRBJ1-1
CASSLGPRGAYEQYF	TGTGCCAGCAGCTTGGGTCCCAGGGGCGCCTACGAGCAGTACTTC	TRBV5-6	15	NA	NA	TRBJ2-7
CASSLTTGTEQFF	TGTGCCAGCAGCCTCACGACCGGGACAGAGCAGTTCTTC	TRBV11-2	13	NA	NA	TRBJ2-1
CASSYSAKTGGSREQFF	TGTGCCAGCAGTTACTCCGCTAAGACAGGGGGTAGTAGAGAGCAGTTCTTC	TRBV6-2/TRBV6-3	17	TRBD1	NA	TRBJ2-1
CASSSVSGTYEQYF	TGCGCCAGCAGCTCAGTTAGCGGCACCTACGAGCAGTACTTC	TRBV5-1	14	NA	NA	TRBJ2-7